This TCR beta chain was found in a study of shared clonotypes between healthy human individuals. The assay was immunoSEQ multiplex PCR, and TCRdb's table has in-frame clones only and misses some. The sample lists some 2,000,000 clones, 90% to 97% occurring once. The germline V gene has CDR1 SGHRS and CDR2 YFSETQ. The CDR3 covers 15 residues. The V segment lost 4 bases and the J segment 2 bases; nucleotides outside the gene matches: 4. This chain uses TRBV5-1 with TRBJ2-3; 10 bases agree with TRBD1. The source is a young man in good health. Material: naive CD4+ T cells sorted from blood. Documented subset: CD45RA+ positively selected. CDR3: CASSAGQGDTDTQYF. In nucleotides, the CDR3 is TGCGCCAGCAGCGCTGGACAGGGGGACACAGATACGCAGTATTTT.